This T cell receptor beta chain is drawn from a study of OX40 agonist ivuxolimab in advanced cancers. Across the study: Subjects had a mean age of around 60 years, with a range of roughly 23 to 80; roughly 83% were male.

Per germline, CDR1 GTSNPN and CDR2 SVGIG (reference sequence). The V end was cut by 3 bases, the J end by 0 bases, with 6 bases between. The CDR3 has 13 amino acids. Repertoires were generated with immunoSEQ multiplex PCR, while TCRdb's copy carries only in-frame clones and drops some. The sample lists 100,000 or so clones, approximately 95% occurring once. This receptor was identified in an adult with an advanced solid tumor such as melanoma, head and neck, liver or kidney cancer. This specimen was CD4+ or CD8+ T cells sorted from blood, taken in a trial of the OX40 agonist ivuxolimab. The V gene is TRBV30, the J gene TRBJ1-5; D uncertain. CDR3 DNA: TGTGCCTGGAGCTCCGATAGCAATCAGCCCCAGCATTTT. Residues: CAWSSDSNQPQHF.